This T cell receptor beta chain was identified during a study of cytomegalovirus exposure and HLA in healthy donors. PCR used 60 Vbeta primers and 13 Jbeta primers. Original processing methods: In a later analysis, approximately 80 million unique TCR beta chains included roughly 11 million shared by two or more donors. Assay: immunoSEQ multiplex PCR; the TCRdb copy retains only in-frame clones and omits some. V, J and clone size derive from that table, while D and trimming were established from the DNA sequence. The sample contains 150,000 or so clones, 86% of which appear only once. The CDR3 is made up of 15 amino acids. J gave up 7 bases and V 1 base, and 4 bases lay outside the gene matches. Germline V lookup: CDR1 SEHNR, CDR2 FQNEAQ (reference sequence).

The sample comprised PBMCs. This receptor was identified in a woman in her late teens or twenties in good health and CMV-seronegative. The chain couples TRBV7-9 to TRBJ2-2; 9 nucleotides match TRBD1. The CDR3 loop is CASSLGTGAGGELFF. CDR3 nucleotides: TGTGCCAGCAGCTTAGGGACAGGGGCCGGCGGGGAGCTGTTTTTT.